One sample yielded the 15 T cell receptor beta chains listed below, sequenced in a study of CD8+CD57+ T cells in acquired aplastic anemia. Genomic DNA, the template, was used for profiling of the TCR beta VDJ and CDR3. TCRdb processed the reads anew with MiXCR; each CDR3 protein has one entry. The repertoire holds more than 250,000 distinct CDR3 sequences, with roughly three fifths as singletons. Sequences were obtained from sorted CD4+, CD8+, or CD8+CD57+ T cells (not recorded which) from PBMCs. Receptors originate from a human donor with severe aplastic anemia or a healthy control (not recorded which).

The table lists this clonotype with many counts. Written as DNA, the CDR3 is TGTGCCACCAGTGATGACAGTGATAAAGCTTTCTTT. Amino acids: CATSDDSDKAFF. The chain has TRBV24-1 and TRBJ1-1; possible D gene TRBD1, 5 bases. The CDR3 length is 12 residues. Trimming pared 3 bases from V and 9 bases from J, leaving 10 bases between. CDR1 is KGHDR, CDR2 SFDVKD, per germline.

The chain couples TRBV5-1 to TRBJ2-1; the D gene is possibly TRBD2 (5 bases). Germline-derived CDR1 and CDR2 are SGHRS and YFSETQ. V lost 0 bases and J lost 6, with 10 bases in between. The CDR3 loop spans 14 amino acids. The CDR3 coding sequence is TGCGCCAGCAGCTTGGCGGGAAGCCTCAATGAGCAGTTCTTC. It encodes CASSLAGSLNEQFF.

This clonotype was detected many times. The rearrangement links TRBV20-1 to TRBJ1-1, with 7 bases aligning to TRBD1. This CDR3 comprises 16 residues. Trimming cost V 1 base and J 1 base; bases outside gene matches: 9. In germline, CDR1 is DFQATT, CDR2 SNEGSKA (reference sequence). The CDR3 here is CSARAPQGKGNTEAFF. In nucleotides, the CDR3 is TGCAGTGCTAGAGCGCCACAGGGGAAGGGGAACACTGAAGCTTTCTTT.

CDR3 DNA: TGTGCCAGCAGTGAAGACCCCACCTACAATGAAAAACTGTTTTTT. Protein: CASSEDPTYNEKLFF. The V call is TRBV2, the J call TRBJ1-4, with D unresolved. CDR3 length: 15 amino acids. Per germline, CDR1 SNHLY and CDR2 FYNNEI. Trimming shortened V by 1 base and J by 5 bases, and 11 bases separated the two germline ends. Full variable domain (outside the CDR3, taken from reference TRBV2 and TRBJ1-4): EPEVTQTPSHQVTQMGQEVILRCVPISNHLYFYWYRQILGQKVEFLVSFYNNEISEKSEIFDDQFSVERPDGSNFTLKIRSTKLEDSAMYFCASSEDPTYNEKLFFGSGTQLSVL.

A remark on this clonotype: Since a much larger clone is just one base distant, this may be a read error. The genes are TRBV2 and TRBJ1-4, with D possibly being TRBD1 (5 bases). Germline V CDR1 and CDR2: SNHLY, FYNNEI. The CDR3 covers 16 residues. The CDR3 is CAGRAFREQSNEKLFF. The CDR3 DNA follows: TGTGCCGGCAGGGCGTTTAGGGAGCAGTCTAATGAAAAACTGTTTTTT. The variable domain in full, with the rest retrieved from reference TRBV2 and TRBJ1-4, is EPEVTQTPSHQVTQMGQEVILRCVPISNHLYFYWYRQILGQKVEFLVSFYNNEISEKSEIFDDQFSVERPDGSNFTLKIRSTKLEDSAMYFCAGRAFREQSNEKLFFGSGTQLSVL.

This clonotype was detected ten times or more. The chain employs TRBV5-1 and TRBJ1-1, with D unresolved. CDR1 is SGHRS, CDR2 YFSETQ, per germline. The V end was cut by 4 bases, the J end by 0 bases, with 7 bases between. CDR3 length: 13 residues. CDR3 sequence reads: CASSPIMNTEAFF. DNA of the CDR3: TGCGCCAGCAGCCCCATCATGAACACTGAAGCTTTCTTT.

As to this clonotype: With a much larger clone just one base away, this may be a read error. The V and J genes are TRBV2 and TRBJ1-6; tentative D call: TRBD1 (6 bases). The CDR3 has 15 amino acids. From germline, CDR1 is SNHLY and CDR2 FYNNEI. With 4 bases removed from V and 7 bases from J, the gap between germline ends came to 14 bases. The DNA for the CDR3 is TGTGCCAGCAGTGGGGGCAGGGGTGGGAATTCACCCCTCCACTTT. This translates into CASSGGRGGNSPLHF.

This chain connects TRBV24-1 to TRBJ1-6; D is ambiguous. Between the trimmed V and J ends, which lost 8 bases and 8 bases, there was a span of 15 bases. From germline, CDR1 is KGHDR and CDR2 SFDVKD. CDR3 length: 14 amino acids. CDR3 residues: CATNVRQVDSPLHF. CDR3 sequence (DNA): TGTGCCACCAATGTAAGGCAGGTTGATTCACCCCTCCACTTT.

A few counts support this clonotype. The rearrangement uses TRBV10-3 and TRBJ1-2, with D unresolved. V was trimmed by 0 bases and J by 3 bases, leaving 8 bases between them. The CDR3 loop spans 14 amino acids. Germline V gene sequence: CDR1 ENHRY, CDR2 SYGVKD. The CDR3 reads CAISESPEHYGYTF. DNA of the CDR3: TGTGCCATCAGTGAGTCGCCAGAGCACTATGGCTACACCTTC.

The chain combines TRBV2 with TRBJ2-3; 9 nucleotides align to TRBD1. Losses at the gene ends were 2 bases for V and 3 bases for J; bases not matched to a gene: 6. The CDR3 has 16 amino acids. Germline CDR1 reads SNHLY; CDR2 reads FYNNEI. The CDR3: CASSEFVTGGTDTQYF. As DNA, the CDR3 is TGTGCCAGCAGTGAATTCGTGACAGGGGGTACAGATACGCAGTATTTT.

The CDR3 DNA reads as TGTGCCAGCAGGCTGGGTCCCGAGCAGTACTTC. It translates to CASRLGPEQYF. The V gene is TRBV2, the J gene TRBJ2-7; D not certain. V lost 6 bases and J lost 6, with 9 bases in between. Germline assignment: CDR1 SNHLY and CDR2 FYNNEI. The CDR3 extends over 11 amino acids.

This rearrangement joins TRBV10-3 to TRBJ1-2, with D perhaps matching TRBD1 (6 bases). The germline V and J ends were trimmed by 5 bases and 6 bases, with 10 bases remaining between them. In germline, CDR1 is ENHRY, CDR2 SYGVKD. This CDR3 has 12 amino acids. The CDR3 DNA follows: TGTGCCATCAGTTCACCAGGGGATGGCTACACCTTC. Its translation is CAISSPGDGYTF.

There are a few counts of this clonotype. The J gene is TRBJ2-3, the V gene TRBV11-2; 15 nucleotides line up with TRBD2. V shed 1 base, J shed 3 bases, and the junction held 2 bases outside the gene matches. This CDR3 has 17 residues. Germline V CDR1 and CDR2: SGHAT, FQNNGV. This chain's CDR3 is CASSLGGLAGGTDTQYF. The CDR3 nucleotides are TGTGCCAGCAGCTTAGGAGGACTAGCGGGAGGGACAGATACGCAGTATTTT.

The chain uses TRBV6-5 and TRBJ1-2, with D possibly TRBD1 on 6 matching bases. Per the germline V gene, CDR1 is MNHEY and CDR2 is SVGAGI. Trimming left V 2 bases short and J 4 bases short, with 8 bases between. CDR3 length: 13 residues. The CDR3, as DNA: TGTGCCAGCAGTTACGGACAGAGCTATGGCTACACCTTC. Its translation: CASSYGQSYGYTF.

In regard to this clonotype: A much larger clone differs from this one at a single base, so this may be a read error. The rearrangement joins TRBV6-5 to TRBJ1-1; 7 bases are shared with TRBD1. CDR1 is MNHEY, CDR2 SVGAGI, per germline. CDR3 length: 14 residues. CDR3: CASSYSLGTAETFF. The CDR3 nucleotides are TGTGCCAGCAGTTACTCCCTCGGGACAGCTGAAACTTTCTTT.